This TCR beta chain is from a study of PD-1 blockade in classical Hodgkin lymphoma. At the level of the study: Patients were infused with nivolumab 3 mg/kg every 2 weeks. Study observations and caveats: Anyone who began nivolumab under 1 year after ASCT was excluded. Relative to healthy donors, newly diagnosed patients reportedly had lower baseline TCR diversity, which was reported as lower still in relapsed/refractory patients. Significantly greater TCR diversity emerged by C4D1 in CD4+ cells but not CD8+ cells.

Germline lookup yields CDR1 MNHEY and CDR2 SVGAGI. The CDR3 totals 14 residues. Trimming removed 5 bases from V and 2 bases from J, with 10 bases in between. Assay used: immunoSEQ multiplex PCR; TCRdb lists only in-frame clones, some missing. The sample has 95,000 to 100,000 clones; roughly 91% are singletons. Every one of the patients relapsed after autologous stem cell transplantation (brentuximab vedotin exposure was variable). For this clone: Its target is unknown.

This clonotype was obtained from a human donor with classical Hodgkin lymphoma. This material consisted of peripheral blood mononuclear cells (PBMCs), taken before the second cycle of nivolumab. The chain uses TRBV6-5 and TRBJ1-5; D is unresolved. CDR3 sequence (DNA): TGTGCCAGCAGTGAACGCGTAGGCAATCAGCCCCAGCATTTT. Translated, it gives CASSERVGNQPQHF.